Below are 12 T cell receptor beta chains sequenced from a single sample in a study of blood T cell repertoires in COVID-19. Sequenced by immunoSEQ multiplex PCR; TCRdb stores in-frame clones only, minus some. Of 70,000 to 80,000 clones in the sample, more than 80% are singletons; the top ten hold 10% to 15%. The sequencing input was peripheral blood. The receptor source for this set is a human donor in a cohort sampled during active COVID-19.

This clone was seen more than once but under ten times. V usage is TRBV6-5 and J usage is TRBJ2-1; D not certain. The CDR3 contains 14 residues. Germline CDR1 is MNHEY and CDR2 is SVGAGI. Trimming removed 4 bases at V and 6 bases at J, with 13 bases between. The CDR3 nucleotides are TGTGCCAGCAGTTGGTTCGACTCGCGCAATGAGCAGTTCTTC. Translation gives CASSWFDSRNEQFF.

The V call is TRBV19, the J call TRBJ2-7; 7 nucleotides agree with TRBD1. Germline loops: CDR1 LNHDA, CDR2 SQIVND (reference sequence). The CDR3 is 14 amino acids. V was clipped by 8 bases and J by 2 bases; unmatched bases: 9. CDR3 in DNA: TGTGCCAGTTCTCCGGGACAGTCGACCTACGAGCAGTACTTC. Protein product: CASSPGQSTYEQYF.

This clone has just one count. This rearrangement joins TRBV6-5 to TRBJ1-3; D remains unclear. Germline V gene lookup returns CDR1 MNHEY and CDR2 SVGAGI. V was shortened by 6 bases and J by 4 bases, with 16 bases between the two germline ends. The CDR3 extends over 15 amino acids. As DNA, the CDR3 is TGTGCCAGCAGGCAACACGGAGTAAAGGGAAACACCATATATTTT. This codes for CASRQHGVKGNTIYF.

The rearrangement uses TRBV5-1 and TRBJ1-4, with 8 nucleotides matching TRBD1. V lost 4 bases and J lost 11; bases outside the gene matches: 13. The CDR3 runs 15 residues. Germline CDR1 reads SGHRS; CDR2 reads YFSETQ. CDR3 DNA: TGCGCCAGCAGCGGAAAGACAGGGGCTTTGCGGAAACTGTTTTTT. It translates to CASSGKTGALRKLFF.

V is TRBV9 and J is TRBJ1-2; D might be TRBD1 (5 bases). This CDR3 has 13 residues. Germline V lookup: CDR1 SGDLS, CDR2 YYNGEE. V lost 3 bases, J lost 8 bases, and 14 bases lay in between. CDR3 residues: CASSGREGEGYTF. The CDR3 bases are TGTGCCAGCAGCGGGAGGGAAGGGGAAGGCTACACCTTC.

This chain connects TRBV24-1 to TRBJ2-1, with TRBD2 matching 8 bases. Germline V gene sequence: CDR1 KGHDR, CDR2 SFDVKD. The CDR3 length is 16 residues. With 3 bases clipped from V and 5 bases from J, the junction kept 8 bases outside the gene matches. The CDR3 DNA is TGTGCCACCAGTGATCCCCGGGGGGGAGCGAACAATGAGCAGTTCTTC. Translating gives CATSDPRGGANNEQFF.

This chain joins TRBV10-3 and TRBJ2-3; D unclear. Between the trimmed V and J ends, which lost 10 bases and 0 bases, there was a span of 5 bases. This CDR3 comprises 11 residues. Germline V gene sequence: CDR1 ENHRY, CDR2 SYGVKD. CDR3 sequence reads: CATLSTDTQYF. The CDR3 bases are TGTGCCACCTTAAGCACAGATACGCAGTATTTT.

This rearrangement joins TRBV5-4 to TRBJ2-5; maybe TRBD2 (5 bases). This CDR3 region has 15 residues. Trimming took 6 bases from V and 2 from J, leaving 17 bases between them. Germline V gene data show CDR1 as SGHNT and CDR2 as YYREEE (reference sequence). CDR3 protein: CASTMRATGQETQYF. The CDR3 nucleotides read TGTGCCAGCACCATGAGGGCCACGGGGCAAGAGACCCAGTACTTC.

The chain couples TRBV18 to TRBJ2-1; the match to TRBD2 covers 9 bases. V lost 5 bases, J lost 4 bases, and 6 bases stayed unmatched. The germline V gene has CDR1 KGHSH and CDR2 LQKENI. The CDR3 loop spans 15 amino acids. Written as DNA, the CDR3 is TGTGCCAGCTCAGCTAGCGGGATGATGTACAATGAGCAGTTCTTC. This gives the protein CASSASGMMYNEQFF.

The chain combines TRBV24-1 with TRBJ2-4, with D unclear. The germline V gene has CDR1 KGHDR and CDR2 SFDVKD. The CDR3 is made up of 13 amino acids. V was cut by 4 bases and J by 6 bases, with 9 bases left in between. The CDR3 DNA reads TGTGCCACCAGTGACCCGGTGAGAAACATTCAGTACTTC. This translates into CATSDPVRNIQYF.

The chain couples TRBV28 to TRBJ2-7; TRBD2 matches at 9 bases. The CDR3 loop spans 14 amino acids. CDR1 MDHEN and CDR2 SYDVKM come from the germline V gene. Unmatched junction bases numbered 15, after V lost 11 bases and J lost 7 bases. In DNA, the CDR3 is TGTGCCTCAGCGGGGGGCGGGACATCGGGTGAGCAGTACTTC. The encoded protein is CASAGGGTSGEQYF.

This chain links TRBV3-1 (or the pseudogene TRBV3-2) with TRBJ2-1, with a possible D match to TRBD2 (6 bases). Germline-derived CDR1 and CDR2 are LGHDT and YNNKEL (reference sequence). Trimming removed 4 bases from V and 2 bases from J, with 9 bases in between. The CDR3 has 14 amino acids. This CDR3 reads CASSRSGTYNEQFF. The CDR3 DNA is TGTGCCAGCAGCCGTAGCGGCACCTACAATGAGCAGTTCTTC.